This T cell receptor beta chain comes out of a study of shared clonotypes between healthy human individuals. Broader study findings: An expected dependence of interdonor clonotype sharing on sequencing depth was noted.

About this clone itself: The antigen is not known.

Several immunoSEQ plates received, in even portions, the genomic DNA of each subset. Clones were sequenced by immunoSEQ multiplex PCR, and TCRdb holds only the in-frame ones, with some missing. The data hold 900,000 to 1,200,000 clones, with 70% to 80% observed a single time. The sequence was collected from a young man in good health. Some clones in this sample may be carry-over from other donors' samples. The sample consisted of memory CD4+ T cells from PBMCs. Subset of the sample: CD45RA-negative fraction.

CDR3 sequence (DNA): TGTGCCAGCAGGGGTCGGGGGCCTCAGCCCCAGCATTTT. This translates into CASRGRGPQPQHF. The J gene is TRBJ1-5, the V gene TRBV27; possible D gene TRBD1, 6 bases. The CDR3 extends over 13 amino acids. Trimming took off 6 bases at V and 6 bases at J, with 12 bases between the two ends. Germline V gene sequence: CDR1 MNHEY, CDR2 SMNVEV (reference sequence).